This T cell receptor beta chain is drawn from a study of identical twins. This clonotype was recorded a few times. The antigen is unknown. Study-level findings and limits: Out-of-frame sharing of TCR alpha in monozygotic twins was underestimated by models. Zero-insertion analyses could be partly confounded by invariant MAIT and iNKT cells. Within cord blood, abundant beta clonotypes carried fewer insertions, but memory repertoires showed no such trend.

V lost 3 bases and J lost 1; bases outside the gene matches: 3. The CDR3 is 15 residues long. TCRdb processed the 5' RACE reads anew with MiXCR; each CDR3 protein has one entry. The sample yields 460,000 or so distinct CDR3 sequences, 12% to 15% seen once. This same sample was also taken into another study, of yellow fever vaccine responses in identical twins. That paper states: Reported findings indicate that twins' vaccine T cell responses seemed partially convergent, partially personalized.

The clonotype was recovered from a woman younger than 35 in good health. V and J are TRBV12-3 or TRBV12-4 and TRBJ2-3; TRBD2 agrees at 8 bases. Sequencing used CD4+ T cells sorted from blood. CDR3 DNA: TGTGCCAGCAGTTTGGTGACTAGCGGCACAGATACGCAGTATTTT. The encoded protein is CASSLVTSGTDTQYF.